Each of the 15 T cell receptor beta chains below was sequenced from the same sample in a study of blood T cell repertoires in COVID-19. Repertoires were generated with immunoSEQ multiplex PCR, while TCRdb's copy carries only in-frame clones and drops some. The sample carries a few hundred thousand clones, around 89% recorded once. Sequencing was carried out using peripheral blood. Receptors originate from a woman in her forties or fifties with COVID-19, enrolled during active disease.

The rearrangement links TRBV7-2 to TRBJ2-1; 9 bases line up with TRBD1. Germline-derived CDR1 and CDR2 are SGHTA and FQGNSA. CDR3 length equals 16 residues. The trim removed 0 bases at V and 6 bases at J, leaving 6 bases unmatched. The CDR3 loop reads CASSLAMRQGGNEQFF. CDR3 nucleotides: TGTGCCAGCAGCTTAGCTATGAGACAGGGGGGCAATGAGCAGTTCTTC.

This sequence joins TRBV4-1 and TRBJ2-1; perhaps TRBD2 as D (7 bases). Germline CDR1 is MGHRA and CDR2 is YSYEKL. This CDR3 is built from 15 residues. Trimming cost V 0 bases and J 8 bases, with 14 bases left between them. The CDR3 DNA reads as TGCGCCAGCAGCCAAGAATTGTGGCGGGGGCATGAGCAGTTCTTC. Residues: CASSQELWRGHEQFF.

The rearrangement uses TRBV3-1 (or the pseudogene TRBV3-2) and TRBJ2-3; 10 bases map to TRBD2. V shed 0 bases and J 2 bases; nucleotides not matched to a gene: 8. The CDR3 is 18 amino acids. Germline V gene lookup returns CDR1 LGHDT and CDR2 YNNKEL (reference sequence). CDR3 in amino acids: CASSQDFPAGGPTDTQYF. The CDR3 nucleotides are TGTGCCAGCAGCCAAGATTTTCCAGCGGGAGGGCCCACAGATACGCAGTATTTT.

CDR3: CASTPRDTGGDTQYF. CDR3 bases: TGTGCAAGTACCCCCAGGGACACGGGCGGGGATACGCAGTATTTT. V and J are TRBV12-2 and TRBJ2-3; the listed D gene, TRBD1, was not tested against the DNA. TRBV12-2 is deemed a pseudogene. This CDR3 is 15 amino acids long.

The V gene is TRBV6-6, the J gene TRBJ1-1, with D tentatively TRBD1 (6 bases). The CDR3 length is 10 residues. Per the germline V gene, CDR1 is MNHNY and CDR2 is SVGAGI (reference sequence). The ends were cut back, 11 bases at V and 6 bases at J, with 10 bases in the middle. For the CDR3, the DNA is TGTGCCTTGGGACACCCTGAAGCTTTCTTT. This codes for CALGHPEAFF.

V and J are TRBV6-5 and TRBJ2-1; 7 bases fit TRBD2. CDR3 length equals 14 residues. Germline V gene sequence: CDR1 MNHEY, CDR2 SVGAGI. V shed 7 bases, J shed 3 bases, and the junction held 6 bases outside the gene matches. CDR3 sequence reads: CASKRVAGYNEQFF. CDR3 in DNA: TGTGCCAGCAAAAGGGTAGCGGGCTACAATGAGCAGTTCTTC.

V and J are TRBV5-5 and TRBJ2-4, with 7 positions matching TRBD1. From germline, CDR1 is SGHKS and CDR2 YYEKEE (reference sequence). The V segment lost 0 bases and the J segment 0 bases; nucleotides outside the gene matches: 3. This CDR3 comprises 16 residues. CDR3 loop: CASSLVSGGAKNIQYF. The CDR3 DNA is TGTGCCAGCAGCTTGGTGTCAGGGGGAGCCAAAAACATTCAGTACTTC.

This rearrangement joins TRBV5-1 to TRBJ1-3, with D possibly being TRBD1 (6 bases). Germline V lookup: CDR1 SGHRS, CDR2 YFSETQ. V was shortened by 3 bases and J by 0 bases, with 13 bases between the two germline ends. The CDR3 has 16 residues. The CDR3: CASSYGQPNSGNTIYF. The CDR3 DNA is TGCGCCAGCAGCTATGGACAGCCTAACTCTGGAAACACCATATATTTT.

The chain couples TRBV12-5 to TRBJ1-1; a possible D gene is TRBD1 (6 bases). V lost 10 bases and J lost 3, with 18 bases in between. Germline V gene data show CDR1 as LGHNT and CDR2 as FRNRAP. This CDR3 is built from 14 residues. Written as DNA, the CDR3 is TGTGCTAAGGCCGGACAGCGGCGAGACACTGAAGCTTTCTTT. Translation: CAKAGQRRDTEAFF.

The chain combines TRBV19 with TRBJ1-2; D perhaps matches TRBD1 (5 bases). This CDR3 comprises 13 residues. The germline gives CDR1 LNHDA, CDR2 SQIVND (reference sequence). The ends were cut back, 10 bases at V and 3 bases at J, with 15 bases in the middle. CDR3 amino acids: CATARGWDYGYTF. For the CDR3, the DNA is TGTGCCACCGCGCGGGGGTGGGACTATGGCTACACCTTC.

V and J are TRBV19 and TRBJ2-1; D gene ambiguous. Germline V gives CDR1 LNHDA, CDR2 SQIVND (reference sequence). V was trimmed by 3 bases and J by 7 bases, leaving 4 bases between them. The CDR3 totals 11 residues. CDR3 in amino acids: CASSMSNEQFF. For the CDR3, the DNA is TGTGCCAGTAGTATGTCTAATGAGCAGTTCTTC.

The chain combines TRBV4-1 with TRBJ2-1, with D perhaps matching TRBD1 (6 bases). The length of the CDR3 is 16 residues. V was trimmed by 2 bases and J by 4 bases, leaving 15 bases between them. CDR1 MGHRA and CDR2 YSYEKL come from the germline V gene. CDR3 bases: TGCGCCAGCAGCCAAACCCCGACAGGCCTTTACAATGAGCAGTTCTTC. Translation gives CASSQTPTGLYNEQFF.

The chain combines TRBV6-2 or TRBV6-3 with TRBJ2-3; weak D call: TRBD2 (6 bases). The length of the CDR3 is 16 residues. Germline V gene data show CDR1 as MNHEY and CDR2 as SVGEGT. Trimming pared 2 bases from V and 3 bases from J, leaving 15 bases between. DNA of the CDR3: TGTGCCAGCAGTTACCTAAAACCCGGGAGTACAGATACGCAGTATTTT. Its translation is CASSYLKPGSTDTQYF.

Concerning this clone: The same CDR3 also results from other DNA sequences found in this sample. This chain connects TRBV29-1 to TRBJ1-1; TRBD1 matches 8 bases. CDR1 is SQVTM, CDR2 ANQGSEA, per germline. The ends lost 6 bases at V and 5 bases at J; junction bases unmatched: 5. This CDR3 region has 12 residues. Here the CDR3 reads CSVGQGGTEAFF. As DNA, the CDR3 is TGCAGCGTCGGACAGGGAGGGACTGAAGCTTTCTTT.

The CDR3 spells CASSQEGGQLEQFF. The DNA of the CDR3 is TGTGCCAGCAGCCAAGAGGGAGGACAACTAGAGCAGTTCTTC. The chain has TRBV3-1 (or the pseudogene TRBV3-2) and TRBJ2-1; D possibly corresponds to TRBD2 (6 bases). This CDR3 has 14 amino acids. Between the trimmed V and J ends, which lost 0 bases and 10 bases, there was a span of 13 bases. Germline CDR1 and CDR2: LGHDT and YNNKEL (reference sequence).